This is a list of T cell receptor beta chains from one sample in a study of blood T cell repertoires in COVID-19. Only in-frame clones appear in the TCRdb table, and some are missing; sequencing was by immunoSEQ multiplex PCR. The data show under 140,000 clones, around nine tenths seen once. The sample was peripheral blood. Receptor source: a woman between 50 and 59 years old with acute or convalescent COVID-19. The CDR3 runs from the conserved cysteine through the conserved F or W. The order of the fields is J gene, D gene, V gene, clone size, CDR3 protein, CDR3 DNA. The D gene is left open where the match is weak. Some rows have no size entry. The others give once, few or many, or a class for an expanded clone.

TRBJ1-1	TRBD1	TRBV5-8	.	CASSSRQGRNTEAFF	TGTGCCAGCAGCTCCCGACAGGGAAGGAACACTGAAGCTTTCTTT
TRBJ2-7	TRBD2	TRBV9	few	CASSPQGLAGEQYF	TGTGCCAGCAGCCCTCAGGGACTAGCAGGCGAGCAGTACTTC
TRBJ2-3	.	TRBV11-2	.	CASSSRGVANTDTQYF	TGTGCCAGCAGCTCCCGTGGGGTAGCGAACACAGATACGCAGTATTTT
TRBJ1-5	.	TRBV4-2	.	CASSPYLEGDQPQHF	TGTGCCAGCAGCCCCTACCTTGAAGGGGATCAGCCCCAGCATTTT
TRBJ2-5	.	TRBV19	.	CASSITDQETQYF	TGTGCCAGTAGTATCACAGATCAAGAGACCCAGTACTTC
TRBJ2-3	.	TRBV5-8	.	CASSFGGAITDTQYF	TGTGCCAGCAGCTTTGGCGGGGCAATTACAGATACGCAGTATTTT
TRBJ2-3	TRBD2	TRBV5-1	.	CASSSGLAGGLSTDTQYF	TGCGCCAGCAGCTCTGGACTAGCGGGAGGGCTAAGCACAGATACGCAGTATTTT
TRBJ1-1	.	TRBV6-5	.	CASSYGDRKNTEAFF	TGTGCCAGCAGTTACGGCGACAGAAAGAACACTGAAGCTTTCTTT
TRBJ2-2	TRBD1	TRBV19	.	CASSIEQGARLSHFGELFF	TGTGCCAGTAGTATAGAACAGGGGGCGCGTCTTTCTCACTTCGGGGAGCTGTTTTTT
TRBJ2-2	TRBD1	TRBV30	once	CAWRARQGARPITGELFF	TGTGCCTGGAGGGCACGACAGGGGGCGCGTCCGATAACCGGGGAGCTGTTTTTT
TRBJ2-7	TRBD1	TRBV3-1/TRBV3-2	.	CASSPLTGGHEQYF	TGTGCCAGCAGCCCCTTGACAGGGGGGCACGAGCAGTACTTC
TRBJ1-2	.	TRBV3-1/TRBV3-2	.	CASSHNAGTSYGYTF	TGTGCCAGCAGCCACAATGCAGGAACATCGTATGGCTACACCTTC
TRBJ1-5	TRBD1	TRBV6-2/TRBV6-3	.	CASSPIGGGGYSNQPQHF	TGTGCCAGCAGTCCGATAGGCGGAGGGGGCTATAGCAATCAGCCCCAGCATTTT
TRBJ1-4	TRBD1	TRBV6-5	once	CASTPRDRVNEKLFF	TGTGCCAGCACCCCCCGGGACAGGGTAAATGAAAAACTGTTTTTT
TRBJ2-1	.	TRBV25-1	once	CASSPYGNEQFF	TGTGCCAGCAGTCCCTATGGCAATGAGCAGTTCTTC
TRBJ1-4	.	TRBV3-1/TRBV3-2	once	CASSQEGQGREKLFF	TGTGCCAGCAGCCAAGAGGGTCAGGGGCGGGAAAAACTGTTTTTT